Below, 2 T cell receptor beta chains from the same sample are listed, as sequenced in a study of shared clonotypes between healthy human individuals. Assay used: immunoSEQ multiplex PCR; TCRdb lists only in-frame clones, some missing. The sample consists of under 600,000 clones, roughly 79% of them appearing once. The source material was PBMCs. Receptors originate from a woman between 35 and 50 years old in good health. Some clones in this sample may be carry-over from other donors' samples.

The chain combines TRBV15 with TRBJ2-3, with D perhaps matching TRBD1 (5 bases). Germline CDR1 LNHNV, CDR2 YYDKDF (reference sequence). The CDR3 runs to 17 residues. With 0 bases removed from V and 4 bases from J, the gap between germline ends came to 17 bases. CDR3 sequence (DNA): TGTGCCACCAGCAGAGATGCTTCCTCCAGGGTGTCAGATACGCAGTATTTT. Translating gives CATSRDASSRVSDTQYF. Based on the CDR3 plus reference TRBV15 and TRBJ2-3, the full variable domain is DAMVIQNPRYQVTQFGKPVTLSCSQTLNHNVMYWYQQKSSQAPKLLFHYYDKDFNNEADTPDNFQSRRPNTSFCFLDIRSPGLGDTAMYLCATSRDASSRVSDTQYFGPGTRLTVL.

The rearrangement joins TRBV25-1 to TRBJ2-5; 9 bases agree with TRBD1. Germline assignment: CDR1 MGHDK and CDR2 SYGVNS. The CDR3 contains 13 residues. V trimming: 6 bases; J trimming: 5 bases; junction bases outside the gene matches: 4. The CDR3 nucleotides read TGTGCCAGCAGACAGGGGGCGCGGGAGACCCAGTACTTC. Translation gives CASRQGARETQYF.